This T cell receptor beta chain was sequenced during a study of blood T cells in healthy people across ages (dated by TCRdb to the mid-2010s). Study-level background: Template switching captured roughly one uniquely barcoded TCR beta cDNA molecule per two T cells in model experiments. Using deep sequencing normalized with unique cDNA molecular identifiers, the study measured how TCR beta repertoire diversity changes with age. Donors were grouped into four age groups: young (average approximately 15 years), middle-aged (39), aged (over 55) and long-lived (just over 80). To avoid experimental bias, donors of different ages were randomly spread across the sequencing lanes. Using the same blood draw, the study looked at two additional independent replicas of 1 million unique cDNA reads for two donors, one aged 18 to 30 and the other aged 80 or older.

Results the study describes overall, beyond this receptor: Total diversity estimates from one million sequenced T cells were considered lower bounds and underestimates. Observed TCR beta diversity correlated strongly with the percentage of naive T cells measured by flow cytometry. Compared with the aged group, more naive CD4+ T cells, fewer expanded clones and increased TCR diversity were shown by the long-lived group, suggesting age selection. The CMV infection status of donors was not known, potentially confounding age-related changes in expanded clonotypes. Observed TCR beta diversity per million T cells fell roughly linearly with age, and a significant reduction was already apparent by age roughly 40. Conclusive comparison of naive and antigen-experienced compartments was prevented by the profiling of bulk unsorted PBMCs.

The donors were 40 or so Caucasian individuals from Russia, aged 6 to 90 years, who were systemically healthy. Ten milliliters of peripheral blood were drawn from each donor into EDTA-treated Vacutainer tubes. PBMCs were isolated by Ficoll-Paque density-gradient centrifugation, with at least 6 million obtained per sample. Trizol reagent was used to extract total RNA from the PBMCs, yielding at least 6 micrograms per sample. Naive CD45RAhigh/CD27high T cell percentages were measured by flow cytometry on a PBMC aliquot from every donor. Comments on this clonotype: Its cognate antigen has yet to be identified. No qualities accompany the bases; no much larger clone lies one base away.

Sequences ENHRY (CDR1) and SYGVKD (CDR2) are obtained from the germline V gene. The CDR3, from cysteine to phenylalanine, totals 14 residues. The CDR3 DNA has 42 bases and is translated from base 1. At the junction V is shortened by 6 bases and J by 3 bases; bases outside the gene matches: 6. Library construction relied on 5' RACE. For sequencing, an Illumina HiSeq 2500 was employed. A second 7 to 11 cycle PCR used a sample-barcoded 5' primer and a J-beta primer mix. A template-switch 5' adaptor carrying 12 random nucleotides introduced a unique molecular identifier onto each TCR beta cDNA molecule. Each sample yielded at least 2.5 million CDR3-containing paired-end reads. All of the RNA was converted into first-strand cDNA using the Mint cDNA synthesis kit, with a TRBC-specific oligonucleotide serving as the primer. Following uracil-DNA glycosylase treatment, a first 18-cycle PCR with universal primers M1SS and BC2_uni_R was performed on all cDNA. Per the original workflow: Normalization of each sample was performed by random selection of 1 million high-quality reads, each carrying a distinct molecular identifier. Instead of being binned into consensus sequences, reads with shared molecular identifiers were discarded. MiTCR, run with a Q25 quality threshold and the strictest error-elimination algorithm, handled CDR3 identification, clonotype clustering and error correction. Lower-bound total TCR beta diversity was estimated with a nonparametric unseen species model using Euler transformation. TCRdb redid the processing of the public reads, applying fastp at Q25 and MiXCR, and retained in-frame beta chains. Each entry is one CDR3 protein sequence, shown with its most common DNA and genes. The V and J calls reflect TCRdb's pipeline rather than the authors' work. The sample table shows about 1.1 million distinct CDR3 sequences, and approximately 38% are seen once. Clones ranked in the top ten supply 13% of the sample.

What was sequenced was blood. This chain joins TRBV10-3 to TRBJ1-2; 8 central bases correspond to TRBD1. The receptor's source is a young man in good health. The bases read TGTGCCATCAGGCCGGGGACAGGCGACTATGGCTACACCTTC. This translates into CAIRPGTGDYGYTF.